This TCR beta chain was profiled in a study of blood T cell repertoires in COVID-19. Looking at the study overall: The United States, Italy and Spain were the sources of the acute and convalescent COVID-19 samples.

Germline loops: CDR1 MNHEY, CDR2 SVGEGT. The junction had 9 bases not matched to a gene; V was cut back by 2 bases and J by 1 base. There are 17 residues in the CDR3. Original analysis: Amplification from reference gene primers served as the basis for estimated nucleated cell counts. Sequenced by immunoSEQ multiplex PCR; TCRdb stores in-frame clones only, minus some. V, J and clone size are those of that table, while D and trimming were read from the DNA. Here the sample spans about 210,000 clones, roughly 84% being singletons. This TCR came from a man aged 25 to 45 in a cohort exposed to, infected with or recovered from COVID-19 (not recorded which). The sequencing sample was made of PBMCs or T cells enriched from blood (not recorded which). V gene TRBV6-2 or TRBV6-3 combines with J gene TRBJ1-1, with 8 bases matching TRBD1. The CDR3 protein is CASSYDTGDRRNTEAFF. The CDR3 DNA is TGTGCCAGCAGTTACGACACGGGGGACAGGAGGAACACTGAAGCTTTCTTT.